Listed below are T cell receptor beta chains from one sample, sequenced in a study of blood T cell repertoires in COVID-19. Assay used: immunoSEQ multiplex PCR; TCRdb lists only in-frame clones, some missing. The sample comprises 120,000 to 150,000 clones, 84% of which are singletons, and roughly 3.4% rests with the top ten. The sample consisted of PBMCs or T cells enriched from blood (not recorded which). The receptors come from a woman aged 45-60 years with acute COVID-19. The CDR3 runs from the conserved cysteine through the conserved F or W. The D gene is left open where the match is weak. Size values are once, few and many counts, or a class for expanded clones, and some rows have none.

>TRBJ1-6|TRBV30|NA|NA
CAWSLAGGTNSPLHF
TGTGCCTGGAGCCTTGCTGGAGGGACTAATTCACCCCTCCACTTT
>TRBJ2-7|TRBV5-4|NA|NA
CASSQGQLGSYEQYF
TGTGCCAGCAGCCAGGGACAACTCGGATCCTACGAGCAGTACTTC
>TRBJ1-1|TRBV28|NA|NA
CASNVGQGPDTEAFF
TGTGCCAGCAACGTTGGGCAGGGCCCAGACACTGAAGCTTTCTTT
>TRBJ2-3|TRBV7-2|NA|NA
CASSLERGVLLTQYF
TGTGCCAGCAGCTTAGAGCGCGGGGTGTTACTTACGCAGTATTTT
>TRBJ2-1|TRBV5-1|NA|TRBD2
CASSLGAGGPYEQFF
TGCGCCAGCAGCTTAGGAGCGGGAGGGCCCTATGAGCAGTTCTTC
>TRBJ2-1|TRBV6-5|NA|TRBD2
CASSSLAGLYNEQFF
TGTGCCAGCAGTTCCCTAGCGGGATTATACAATGAGCAGTTCTTC
>TRBJ1-1|TRBV3-1/TRBV3-2|NA|NA
CASSQDVGGREAEAFF
TGTGCCAGCAGCCAAGATGTGGGGGGGCGAGAGGCTGAAGCTTTCTTT
>TRBJ2-7|TRBV11-2|NA|TRBD2
CASSRGLEDEQYF
TGTGCCAGCAGCAGAGGACTAGAGGACGAGCAGTACTTC
>TRBJ1-2|TRBV25-1|NA|TRBD1
CASSGQQGRNYGYTF
TGTGCCAGCAGCGGTCAACAGGGGAGGAACTATGGCTACACCTTC
>TRBJ2-7|TRBV19|NA|TRBD2
CASSIGSGTSYEQYF
TGTGCCAGTAGTATAGGTAGCGGGACGTCCTACGAGCAGTACTTC
>TRBJ1-3|TRBV30|once|NA
CAWSVWVTGPGNTIYF
TGTGCCTGGAGTGTGTGGGTCACTGGGCCCGGAAACACCATATATTTT
>TRBJ2-1|TRBV27|NA|TRBD2
CASRVAGGNNEQFF
TGTGCCAGCAGGGTAGCGGGAGGGAACAATGAGCAGTTCTTC
>TRBJ2-7|TRBV2|NA|TRBD2
CASILDAASGTGAYEQYF
TGTGCCAGCATCCTAGACGCGGCTAGCGGTACTGGGGCTTACGAGCAGTACTTC
>TRBJ1-4|TRBV12-3/TRBV12-4|NA|NA
CASSFSLEKLFF
TGTGCCAGCAGTTTTTCCCTTGAAAAACTGTTTTTT
>TRBJ2-1|TRBV12-3/TRBV12-4|NA|NA
CASSRTYYNEQFF
TGTGCCAGCAGTCGGACTTACTACAATGAGCAGTTCTTC
>TRBJ1-1|TRBV2|few|NA
CASRYQGIVAEAFF
TGTGCCAGCAGGTACCAGGGAATTGTCGCTGAAGCTTTCTTT
>TRBJ1-2|TRBV5-8|NA|NA
CASSFITGNHYGYTF
TGTGCCAGCAGCTTCATCACAGGGAACCACTATGGCTACACCTTC
>TRBJ2-1|TRBV7-9|NA|NA
CASSLGLHNEQFF
TGTGCCAGCAGCTTGGGACTCCACAATGAGCAGTTCTTC
>TRBJ1-2|TRBV19|few|NA
CASSMVAGLGYGYTF
TGTGCCAGTAGTATGGTTGCGGGCCTGGGCTATGGCTACACCTTC
>TRBJ2-6|TRBV11-3|NA|NA
CASSPRANVLTF
TGTGCCAGCAGCCCCAGGGCCAACGTCCTGACTTTC
>TRBJ1-2|TRBV12-3/TRBV12-4|NA|TRBD1
CASSAGQEGGYTF
TGTGCCAGCAGCGCCGGACAGGAAGGTGGCTACACCTTC
>TRBJ2-5|TRBV5-4|NA|NA
CASSSPVGAQETQYF
TGTGCCAGCAGCTCTCCTGTAGGGGCCCAAGAGACCCAGTACTTC
>TRBJ1-2|TRBV6-1|NA|TRBD1
CASSEARQGEGYTF
TGTGCCAGCAGTGAAGCGCGACAGGGGGAAGGCTACACCTTC
>TRBJ2-1|TRBV27|NA|NA
CASSLSGQNEQFF
TGTGCCAGCAGTTTATCTGGACAGAATGAGCAGTTCTTC
>TRBJ2-7|TRBV7-2|NA|TRBD1
CASSSDRGKQYF
TGTGCCAGCAGCTCCGACAGGGGCAAGCAGTACTTC
>TRBJ1-2|TRBV28|NA|NA
CASSPTGTNYGYTF
TGTGCCAGCAGCCCCACGGGAACTAACTATGGCTACACCTTC
>TRBJ2-5|TRBV2|NA|TRBD2
CASRKEWATSGKETQYF
TGTGCCAGCAGAAAAGAATGGGCGACTAGCGGGAAGGAGACCCAGTACTTC
>TRBJ1-1|TRBV6-4|NA|NA
CASSVTMNTEAFF
TGTGCCAGCAGTGTAACTATGAACACTGAAGCTTTCTTT
>TRBJ1-1|TRBV6-7|NA|TRBD1
CASRCGQAPGNTEAFF
TGTGCCAGCAGGTGTGGACAGGCCCCAGGGAACACTGAAGCTTTCTTT
>TRBJ2-1|TRBV11-3|NA|TRBD2
CASSLRLAGGPSYNEQFF
TGTGCCAGCAGCTTAAGGCTAGCGGGAGGGCCCTCCTACAATGAGCAGTTCTTC
>TRBJ2-2|TRBV19|NA|NA
CASTKTANTGELFF
TGTGCCAGTACAAAAACAGCGAACACCGGGGAGCTGTTTTTT
>TRBJ2-7|TRBV6-1|NA|TRBD2
CASSEEDITSGHLYEQYF
TGTGCCAGCAGTGAAGAGGATATTACTAGCGGCCACCTCTACGAGCAGTACTTC
>TRBJ1-1|TRBV4-2|NA|NA
CASSQDPLGTYGGAFF
TGTGCCAGCAGCCAAGATCCCCTGGGGACATATGGGGGAGCTTTCTTT
>TRBJ2-4|TRBV5-6|NA|NA
CASSLTEGYGKNIQYF
TGTGCCAGCAGCTTGACCGAGGGATACGGCAAAAACATTCAGTACTTC
>TRBJ2-7|TRBV5-1|NA|TRBD2
CASSSGLAFEYYEQYF
TGCGCCAGCAGCAGCGGACTAGCGTTTGAATACTACGAGCAGTACTTC
>TRBJ2-7|TRBV3-1/TRBV3-2|NA|TRBD2
CASTGTSGRVLYF
TGTGCCAGCACCGGGACTAGCGGGAGGGTACTGTACTTC
>TRBJ2-7|TRBV25-1|once|NA
CASSPGSSYEQYF
TGTGCCAGCAGTCCCGGGTCGTCGTACGAGCAGTACTTC
>TRBJ2-7|TRBV4-2|NA|NA
CASSQSVAALYEQYF
TGTGCCAGCAGCCAGTCCGTAGCGGCCCTCTACGAGCAGTACTTC
>TRBJ1-4|TRBV15|NA|TRBD1
CATSRDMGQGNEKLFF
TGTGCCACCAGCAGAGATATGGGACAGGGGAATGAAAAACTGTTTTTT
>TRBJ2-3|TRBV12-3/TRBV12-4|NA|NA
CASSLSTDTQYF
TGTGCCAGCAGCCTCAGCACAGATACGCAGTATTTT
>TRBJ1-2|TRBV5-1|NA|NA
CASSLGKTGTIYTF
TGCGCCAGCAGCCTTGGAAAGACAGGAACAATCTACACCTTC
>TRBJ1-1|TRBV27|NA|NA
CASSLSRRVGTEAFF
TGTGCCAGCAGTTTATCGAGACGGGTGGGCACTGAAGCTTTCTTT